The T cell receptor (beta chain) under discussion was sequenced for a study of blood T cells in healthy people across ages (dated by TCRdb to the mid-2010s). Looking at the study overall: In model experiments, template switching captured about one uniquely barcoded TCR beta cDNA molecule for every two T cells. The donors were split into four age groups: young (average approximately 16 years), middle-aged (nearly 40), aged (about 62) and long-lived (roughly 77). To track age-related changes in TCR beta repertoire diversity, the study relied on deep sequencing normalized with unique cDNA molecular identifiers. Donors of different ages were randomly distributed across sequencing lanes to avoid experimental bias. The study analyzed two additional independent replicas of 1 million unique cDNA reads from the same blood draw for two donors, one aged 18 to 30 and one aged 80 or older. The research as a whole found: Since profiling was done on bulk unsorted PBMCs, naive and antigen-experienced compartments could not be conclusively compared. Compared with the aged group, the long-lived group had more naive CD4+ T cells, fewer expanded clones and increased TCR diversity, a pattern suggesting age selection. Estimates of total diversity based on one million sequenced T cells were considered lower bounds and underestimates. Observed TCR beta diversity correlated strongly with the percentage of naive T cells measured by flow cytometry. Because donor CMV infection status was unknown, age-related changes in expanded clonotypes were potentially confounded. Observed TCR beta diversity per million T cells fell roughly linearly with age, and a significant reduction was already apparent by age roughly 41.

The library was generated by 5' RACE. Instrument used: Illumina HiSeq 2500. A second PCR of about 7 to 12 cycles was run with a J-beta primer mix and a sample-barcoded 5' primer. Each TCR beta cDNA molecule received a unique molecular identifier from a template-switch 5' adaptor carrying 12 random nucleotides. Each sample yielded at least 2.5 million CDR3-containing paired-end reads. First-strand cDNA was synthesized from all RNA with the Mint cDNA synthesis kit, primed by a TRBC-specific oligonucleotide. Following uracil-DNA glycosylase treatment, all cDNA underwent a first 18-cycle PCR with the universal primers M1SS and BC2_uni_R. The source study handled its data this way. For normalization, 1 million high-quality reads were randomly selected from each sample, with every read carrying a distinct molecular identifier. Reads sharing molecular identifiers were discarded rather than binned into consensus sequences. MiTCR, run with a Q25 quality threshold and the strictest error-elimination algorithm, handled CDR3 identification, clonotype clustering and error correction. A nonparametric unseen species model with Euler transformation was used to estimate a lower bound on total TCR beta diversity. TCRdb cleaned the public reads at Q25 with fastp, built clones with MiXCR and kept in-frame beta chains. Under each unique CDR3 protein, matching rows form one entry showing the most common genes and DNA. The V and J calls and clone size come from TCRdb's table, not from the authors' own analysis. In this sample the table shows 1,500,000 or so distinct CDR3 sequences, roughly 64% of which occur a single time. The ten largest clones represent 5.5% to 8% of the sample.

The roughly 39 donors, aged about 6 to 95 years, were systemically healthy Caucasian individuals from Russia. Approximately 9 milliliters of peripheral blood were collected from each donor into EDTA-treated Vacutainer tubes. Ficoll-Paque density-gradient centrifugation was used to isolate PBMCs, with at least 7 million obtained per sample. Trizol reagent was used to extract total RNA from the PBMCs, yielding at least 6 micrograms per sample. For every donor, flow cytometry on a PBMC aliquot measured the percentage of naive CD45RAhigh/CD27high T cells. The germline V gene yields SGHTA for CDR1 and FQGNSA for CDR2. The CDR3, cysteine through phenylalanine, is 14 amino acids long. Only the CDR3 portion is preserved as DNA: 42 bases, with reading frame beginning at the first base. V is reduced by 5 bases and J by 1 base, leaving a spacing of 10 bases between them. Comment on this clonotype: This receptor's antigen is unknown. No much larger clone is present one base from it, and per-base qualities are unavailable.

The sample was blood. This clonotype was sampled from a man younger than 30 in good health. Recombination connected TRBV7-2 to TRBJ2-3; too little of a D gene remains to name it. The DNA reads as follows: TGTGCCAGCAGCCCAGGACGTCGCACAGATACGCAGTATTTT. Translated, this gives CASSPGRRTDTQYF. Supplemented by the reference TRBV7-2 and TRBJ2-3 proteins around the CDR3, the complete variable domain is GAGVSQSPSNKVTEKGKDVELRCDPISGHTALYWYRQSLGQGLEFLIYFQGNSAPDKSGLPSDRFSAERTGGSVSTLTIQRTQQEDSAVYLCASSPGRRTDTQYFGPGTRLTVL.